This T cell receptor (beta chain) was sequenced in a study of blood T cell repertoires in COVID-19. Whole-study context: The origin of the acute and convalescent COVID-19 samples was the United States, Italy and Spain. Sources were T cells, B-cell-depleted T cells, or PBMCs; the material itself was cDNA or gDNA.

The CDR3 contains 15 residues. Germline values: CDR1 SGHNT, CDR2 YYREEE (reference sequence). Trimming at V came to 3 bases and at J to 3 bases, leaving 3 bases not matched to a gene. Original processing notes: By means of reference gene primer amplification, nucleated cell counts were estimated. Some clones are missing from TCRdb's copy, which holds only in-frame ones; the method was immunoSEQ multiplex PCR. V and J calls and clone size come straight from that table; D and trimming were deduced from the DNA. The sample comprises roughly 200,000 clones, about 83% of which are singletons, and 6.2% rests with the top ten.

The chain has TRBV5-4 and TRBJ2-7; 13 bases map to TRBD2. The sample consisted of peripheral blood. The receptor was derived from a man between 60 and 70 years old who had recovered from COVID-19. The DNA for the CDR3 is TGTGCCAGCAGCTCCGGACTAGCGGGAGTCTACGAGCAGTACTTC. It yields the protein CASSSGLAGVYEQYF.